The 27 T cell receptor beta chains in this list originate from one sample, sequenced in a study of T cells in women clearing cervical HPV infection. Using immunoSEQ multiplex PCR, the repertoire was profiled, and TCRdb retains in-frame clones only, with some absent. Its clone listing holds about 29,000 clones. Sequenced: blood buffy coat. The receptors derive from a woman between 18 and 69 years old with a cervical HPV16 infection that either progressed to CIN3+ or cleared (not recorded which).

As for this clone: Coverage ceases 3 residues before the CDR3 finishes, and the germline J gene fills in the end. The V and J genes are TRBV6-2 or TRBV6-3 and TRBJ2-5, with 7 positions matching TRBD1. V trimming: 4 bases; J trimming: 7 bases; junction bases outside the gene matches: 6. From germline, CDR1 is MNHEY and CDR2 SVGEGT. This CDR3 is 13 amino acids long. CDR3 in amino acids: CASSFLQGRTQYF. The CDR3 DNA, read in part, is TGTGCCAGCAGTTTCCTACAGGGGAGGACC.

On this clone: The read comes to an end 3 residues before the CDR3 does, leaving the germline J gene to fill in the end. The chain has TRBV5-6 and TRBJ1-5; a possible D gene is TRBD1 (6 bases). Germline CDR1 SGHDT, CDR2 YYEEEE. The CDR3 runs to 15 residues. V was cut by 4 bases and J by 0 bases, with 11 bases left in between. The CDR3 bases that were read are TGTGCCAGCAGCCTGGGACAAAATAGCAATCAGCCC. It yields the protein CASSLGQNSNQP. The full CDR3 protein reads CASSLGQNSNQPQHF.

With respect to this clone: The read halts 3 residues ahead of the CDR3 end, with the missing end drawn from the germline J gene. The chain has TRBV29-1 and TRBJ2-1; D gene ambiguous. Germline-derived CDR1 and CDR2 are SQVTM and ANQGSEA. Trimming pared 4 bases from V and 4 bases from J, leaving 11 bases between. CDR3 length: 13 amino acids. The covered CDR3 bases are TGCAGCGTTGCTTTGCAACAGTACAATGAG. This sequence encodes CSVALQQYNE. The whole CDR3 protein is CSVALQQYNEQFF.

A remark on this clone: The DNA ends 3 residues before the CDR3 does, and the rest of the CDR3 is filled in from the germline J gene. The chain carries TRBV30 and TRBJ2-2, with 14 bases that match TRBD2. The CDR3 is 14 amino acids. Germline lookup yields CDR1 GTSNPN and CDR2 SVGIG (reference sequence). J was trimmed by 6 bases and V by 8 bases; bases with no gene match: 5. The CDR3 loop reads CATETSGRAGELFF. The part of the CDR3 DNA that was read is TGTGCCACGGAGACTAGCGGGAGGGCCGGGGAG.

Regarding this clone: The sequenced fragment ends 3 residues before the CDR3 boundary, so the rest is inferred from the germline J gene. This chain uses TRBV5-1 with TRBJ1-4, with 10 bases matching TRBD1. Germline assignment: CDR1 SGHRS and CDR2 YFSETQ. CDR3 length equals 17 residues. The sequenced part of the CDR3 DNA is TGCGCCAGCAGCGAAGACAGGGGGCTCTCTGGGGCCAACGTA. It specifies CASSEDRGLSGANV. The entire CDR3 is CASSEDRGLSGANVLFF. Full variable domain (missing parts from reference TRBV5-1 and TRBJ1-4): KAGVTQTPRYLIKTRGQQVTLSCSPISGHRSVSWYQQTPGQGLQFLFEYFSETQRNKGNFPGRFSGRQFSNSRSEMNVSTLELGDSALYLCASSEDRGLSGANVLFFGSGTQLSVL.

To note about this clone: The sequence runs out 3 residues before the end of the CDR3; the remainder is reconstructed from the germline J gene. The chain joins TRBV5-4 to TRBJ1-1; weak D call: TRBD1 (6 bases). Germline-derived CDR1 and CDR2 are SGHNT and YYREEE (reference sequence). There are 14 residues in the CDR3. Trimming shortened V by 4 bases and J by 0 bases, and 10 bases separated the two germline ends. The CDR3 bases that were read are TGTGCCAGCAGCGTACAGGGTCTGAACACTGAA. Translation: CASSVQGLNTE. The entire CDR3 reads CASSVQGLNTEAFF.

Worth noting for this clone: The missing CDR3 end, 3 residues past where the read stops, is filled in from the germline J gene. The chain couples TRBV20-1 to TRBJ2-7; 9 nucleotides align to TRBD1. Trimming cost V 5 bases and J 3 bases; bases outside gene matches: 8. Germline CDR1 is DFQATT and CDR2 is SNEGSKA (reference sequence). The length of the CDR3 is 14 residues. The CDR3: CSAGGTGPSYEQYF. CDR3 DNA, as far as it was read: TGCAGTGCTGGTGGGACAGGGCCCAGCTACGAG.

Points on this clone: From the germline J gene comes the end of the CDR3, since the read stops 3 residues before it. This chain joins TRBV6-1 and TRBJ1-3, with unresolved D. The V end was cut by 3 bases, the J end by 6 bases, with 12 bases between. There are 14 residues in the CDR3. The germline gives CDR1 MNHNS, CDR2 SASEGT. The CDR3 loop reads CASSDLSMKNTIYF. The sequenced CDR3 bases are TGTGCCAGCAGTGACTTGAGCATGAAAAACACC.

To note about this clone: Read coverage stops 3 residues before the CDR3 terminus; the germline J gene supplies the remainder. This rearrangement joins TRBV7-2 to TRBJ2-6; D is perhaps TRBD1 or TRBD2 (5 bases each). Germline values: CDR1 SGHTA, CDR2 FQGNSA. The CDR3 contains 14 residues. V dropped 5 bases and J dropped 4 bases, with 9 bases sitting between them. CDR3 loop: CASSRGAGANVLTF. CDR3 bases read: TGTGCCAGCAGCAGGGGAGCGGGGGCCAACGTC.

To note about this clone: The CDR3 extends 3 residues past the end of the read, so its final part is completed from the germline J gene. The V call is TRBV7-2, the J call TRBJ2-3; 8 bases map to TRBD1. The CDR3 loop spans 14 amino acids. In germline, CDR1 is SGHTA, CDR2 FQGNSA. The CDR3: CASSPGQVGQPQYF. CDR3 bases read: TGTGCCAGCAGCCCGGGACAGGTGGGTCAGCCG.

Comment on this clone: The CDR3 end falls 3 residues outside the read, so it is completed with the germline J gene. This rearrangement joins TRBV19 to TRBJ2-1; 10 positions match TRBD1. Looked up from germline, CDR1 is LNHDA and CDR2 is SQIVND (reference sequence). The CDR3 loop spans 15 amino acids. Trimming cost V 4 bases and J 7 bases; bases outside gene matches: 7. Partial CDR3 DNA: TGTGCCAGTAGTACACCGGGACAGGGGCCAAATGAG. Protein product: CASSTPGQGPNE. The entire CDR3 sequence reads CASSTPGQGPNEQFF.

About this clone itself: The read falls 3 residues short of the CDR3 end, and the missing part is taken from the germline J gene. The rearrangement uses TRBV29-1 and TRBJ2-3; D is unclear. CDR1 SQVTM and CDR2 ANQGSEA come from the germline V gene. The V end was cut by 7 bases, the J end by 3 bases, with 8 bases between. This CDR3 comprises 11 residues. Incomplete CDR3 DNA: TGCAGCGCAAAGCCTACAGATACG. Protein: CSAKPTDT. The whole CDR3 protein reads CSAKPTDTQYF.

Notes on this clone: Coverage ceases 3 residues before the CDR3 finishes, and the germline J gene fills in the end. The rearrangement links TRBV5-1 to TRBJ2-3, with D possibly being TRBD2 (6 bases). The V gene's germline CDR1 is SGHRS and CDR2 YFSETQ. V was cut by 4 bases and J by 2 bases, with 11 bases left in between. The length of the CDR3 is 14 residues. The CDR3 reads CASSLRDSTDTQYF. The DNA read from the CDR3 is TGCGCCAGCAGCCTCCGGGACTCCACAGATACG.

As regards this clone: The read terminates 3 residues ahead of where the CDR3 ends, so the germline J gene completes it. This chain uses TRBV30 with TRBJ1-4, with D hard to call. The V and J ends lost 0 bases and 7 bases respectively, with 9 bases between them. This CDR3 has 13 amino acids. The V gene's germline CDR1 is GTSNPN and CDR2 SVGIG (reference sequence). Partial CDR3 DNA: TGTGCCTGGAGTGTAAACCTCAGTGAAAAA. As protein: CAWSVNLSEK. The whole CDR3 reads CAWSVNLSEKLFF.

About this clone: The sequence runs out 3 residues before the end of the CDR3; the remainder is reconstructed from the germline J gene. The chain recombines TRBV5-5 with TRBJ1-1; D is uncertain. The length of the CDR3 is 13 residues. Germline V gene lookup returns CDR1 SGHKS and CDR2 YYEKEE (reference sequence). Trimming removed 0 bases at V and 3 bases at J, with 6 bases between. CDR3 DNA, as far as it was read: TGTGCCAGCAGCTTGGCAGGATACACTGAA. This sequence encodes CASSLAGYTE. The full CDR3 sequence reads CASSLAGYTEAFF.

On this clone: The observed sequence ends 3 residues before the CDR3 terminus, with the missing tail filled in from the germline J gene. The chain carries TRBV30 and TRBJ1-5; D call uncertain. Germline lookup yields CDR1 GTSNPN and CDR2 SVGIG (reference sequence). The CDR3 loop spans 13 amino acids. V was trimmed by 0 bases and J by 6 bases, leaving 9 bases between them. CDR3 DNA (partial): TGTGCCTGGAGTGTTTCGGGGTCTCAGCCC. Protein sequence: CAWSVSGSQP. From start to end, the CDR3 is CAWSVSGSQPQHF.

On this clone: The CDR3 is cut off 3 residues early in the read; its end comes from the germline J gene. J is TRBJ1-6 and V is TRBV30; 7 nucleotides align to TRBD1. Germline V CDR1 and CDR2: GTSNPN, SVGIG (reference sequence). With V trimmed by 8 bases and J by 6 bases, 7 bases remained unmatched. The CDR3 consists of 13 residues. CDR3 bases read: TGTGCCACCAGGGGGAACACTAATTCACCC. Its protein is CATRGNTNSP. The CDR3 in its entirety is CATRGNTNSPLHF.

Remarks on this clone: Coverage ceases 3 residues before the CDR3 finishes, and the germline J gene fills in the end. The chain recombines TRBV19 with TRBJ1-5, with a weak D call TRBD1 (5 bases). The V gene lost 3 bases and the J gene lost 7 bases, with 16 bases spanning the gap. The V gene's germline CDR1 is LNHDA and CDR2 SQIVND (reference sequence). This CDR3 has 15 residues. CDR3 protein: CASSMGHGGGQPQHF. Incomplete CDR3 DNA: TGTGCCAGTAGTATGGGGCACGGAGGTGGACAGCCC.

About this clone itself: The read ends 3 residues before the CDR3 terminus; that terminus is restored from the germline J gene. V usage is TRBV7-2 and J usage is TRBJ1-2, with D possibly TRBD1 on 5 matching bases. Germline V gives CDR1 SGHTA, CDR2 FQGNSA. The CDR3 extends over 15 amino acids. CDR3 residues: CASSAFTGTQYDYTF. The covered CDR3 bases are TGTGCCAGCAGCGCCTTCACGGGGACTCAATACGAC. Full variable domain (outside the CDR3, taken from reference TRBV7-2 and TRBJ1-2): GAGVSQSPSNKVTEKGKDVELRCDPISGHTALYWYRQSLGQGLEFLIYFQGNSAPDKSGLPSDRFSAERTGGSVSTLTIQRTQQEDSAVYLCASSAFTGTQYDYTFGSGTRLTVV.

On this clone: Read coverage stops 3 residues before the CDR3 terminus; the germline J gene supplies the remainder. The chain links TRBV7-8 to TRBJ2-5; 7 bases are a match to TRBD2. The ends lost 3 bases at V and 2 bases at J; junction bases unmatched: 3. This CDR3 is 14 amino acids long. The germline CDR1 and CDR2 sequences are SGHVS and FQNEAQ. The sequenced CDR3 bases are TGTGCCAGCAGCTTGAGGCGGGGGCAAGAGACC. It specifies CASSLRRGQET. The whole CDR3 is CASSLRRGQETQYF.

About this clone itself: The read is 3 residues too short to cover the CDR3 end, so that end is filled in from the germline J gene. The chain uses TRBV7-6 and TRBJ2-7; 7 bases fit TRBD1. The CDR3 is 16 amino acids. V gave up 2 bases and J gave up 0 bases; unmatched junction bases: 7. CDR1 is SGHVS, CDR2 FNYEAQ, per germline. Here the CDR3 reads CASSLTPGQPSYEQYF. The sequenced part of the CDR3 DNA is TGTGCCAGCAGCTTAACTCCGGGACAGCCCTCCTACGAG.

Remarks on this clone: The CDR3 goes on 3 residues after the read ends, and that part is filled in from the germline J gene. This chain links TRBV6-4 with TRBJ1-1; a possible D gene is TRBD1 (6 bases). V was clipped by 6 bases and J by 2 bases, with 19 bases between them. CDR3 length: 16 residues. The V gene's germline CDR1 is MRHNA and CDR2 SNTAGT. The CDR3 loop reads CASRGNRVGNNTEAFF. Incomplete CDR3 DNA: TGTGCCAGCAGAGGGAACAGGGTCGGTAATAACACTGAA.

Remarks on this clone: The observed sequence ends 3 residues before the CDR3 terminus, with the missing tail filled in from the germline J gene. This chain uses TRBV30 with TRBJ2-5; D gene uncertain. Germline assignment: CDR1 GTSNPN and CDR2 SVGIG (reference sequence). V lost 0 bases to trimming and J lost 4 bases, with 6 bases between them. This CDR3 is built from 12 residues. Partial CDR3 DNA: TGTGCCTGGAGTGTAGCTGCAGAGACC. Its protein product is CAWSVAAET. The CDR3 in full is CAWSVAAETQYF.

As regards this clone: The DNA ends 3 residues before the CDR3 does, and the rest of the CDR3 is filled in from the germline J gene. The genes are TRBV7-9 and TRBJ1-3; perhaps TRBD1 as D (5 bases). From germline, CDR1 is SEHNR and CDR2 FQNEAQ (reference sequence). The V and J ends lost 3 bases and 2 bases respectively, with 11 bases between them. The CDR3 extends over 15 amino acids. The CDR3 DNA, read in part, is TGTGCCAGCAGCTTTCTCAGGGAGGCTGGAAACACC. It codes for CASSFLREAGNT. The whole CDR3 protein is CASSFLREAGNTIYF.

As for this clone: The CDR3 goes on 3 residues after the read ends, and that part is filled in from the germline J gene. The chain carries TRBV19 and TRBJ2-2; D uncertain. The CDR3 runs to 13 residues. V dropped 0 bases and J dropped 6 bases, with 5 bases sitting between them. Germline assignment: CDR1 LNHDA and CDR2 SQIVND (reference sequence). The sequenced CDR3 bases are TGTGCCAGTAGTATAGATCGGGCCGGGGAG. Encoded protein: CASSIDRAGE. The whole CDR3 sequence is CASSIDRAGELFF.

A remark on this clone: The DNA ends 3 residues before the CDR3 does, and the rest of the CDR3 is filled in from the germline J gene. J is TRBJ1-1 and V is TRBV20-1, with 10 bases matching TRBD1. J lost 7 bases, V lost 5 bases, and 13 bases had no gene match. This CDR3 comprises 15 residues. Germline V gene lookup returns CDR1 DFQATT and CDR2 SNEGSKA (reference sequence). The CDR3 sequence is CSAEGDRGLDGEAFF. The sequenced part of the CDR3 DNA is TGCAGTGCTGAGGGAGACAGGGGGCTCGACGGTGAA.

Concerning this clone: The read gets to within 3 residues of the CDR3 end, and the germline J gene fills in the rest. The V gene is TRBV18, the J gene TRBJ2-3, with 15 bases identical to TRBD2. Germline V gene sequence: CDR1 KGHSH, CDR2 LQKENI. Trimming cost V 6 bases and J 2 bases; bases outside gene matches: 12. The CDR3 runs to 19 residues. Here the CDR3 reads CASSRDRGTSGRITDTQYF. Incomplete CDR3 DNA: TGTGCCAGCTCGCGGGACAGGGGGACTAGCGGGAGGATCACAGATACG.